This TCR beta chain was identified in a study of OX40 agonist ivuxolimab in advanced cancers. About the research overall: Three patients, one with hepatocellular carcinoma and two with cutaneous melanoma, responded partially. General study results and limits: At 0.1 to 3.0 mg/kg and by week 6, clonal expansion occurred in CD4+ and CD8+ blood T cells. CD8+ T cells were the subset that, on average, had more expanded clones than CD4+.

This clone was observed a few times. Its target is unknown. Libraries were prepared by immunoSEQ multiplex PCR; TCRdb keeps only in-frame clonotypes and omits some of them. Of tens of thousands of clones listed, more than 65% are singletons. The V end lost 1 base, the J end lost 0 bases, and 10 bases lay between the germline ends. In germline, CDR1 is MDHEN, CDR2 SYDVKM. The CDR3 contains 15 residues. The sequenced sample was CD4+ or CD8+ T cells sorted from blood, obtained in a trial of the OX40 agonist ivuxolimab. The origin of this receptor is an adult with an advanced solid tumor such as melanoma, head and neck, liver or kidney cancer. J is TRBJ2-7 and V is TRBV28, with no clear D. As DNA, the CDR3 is TGTGCCAGCAGTTTATTAGCAGAAAGCTCCTACGAGCAGTACTTC. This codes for CASSLLAESSYEQYF.